Following are 2 T cell receptor beta chains from one sample sequenced in a study of Graves' ophthalmopathy and Graves' hyperthyroidism. For repertoire sequencing, the TCR beta CDR3 regions were amplified from RNA transcripts. An initial RT-PCR round employing HTBI primers preceded a second-round multiplex PCR. TCRdb reprocessed the multiplex PCR reads via MiXCR and lists one record per CDR3 protein. The table lists over a million distinct CDR3 sequences, about 40% of them singletons, with 11% in the top ten. Material: peripheral blood or thyroid tissue (not recorded which). The receptors originated from an adult man with Graves' hyperthyroidism.

This clonotype was seen a handful of times. This chain links TRBV10-3 with TRBJ2-7, with D possibly being TRBD2 (5 bases). Germline V gene data show CDR1 as ENHRY and CDR2 as SYGVKD. There are 13 residues in the CDR3. V was trimmed by 8 bases and J by 3 bases, leaving 14 bases between them. CDR3 nucleotides: TGTGCCATCTTAGAAGCGGAGATCTACGAGCAGTACTTC. Translating it yields CAILEAEIYEQYF.

To note about this clonotype: No conserved phenylalanine or tryptophan is present at the end of the CDR3, so a read error is the likely explanation. The chain has TRBV30 and TRBJ1-1; D remains unclear. The CDR3 length is 12 residues. Per germline, CDR1 GTSNPN and CDR2 SVGIG (reference sequence). V was shortened by 1 base and J by 2 bases, with 5 bases between the two germline ends. For the CDR3, the DNA is TGTGCCTGGAGTGCGGGCAACACTGAAGCTTTCTCT. Protein: CAWSAGNTEAFS.